This T cell receptor (beta chain) was captured in a study of blood T cell repertoires in COVID-19 (dated by TCRdb to 2018 to 2021). In terms of the full investigation: Samples covering the acute and convalescent phases of COVID-19 were provided by collaborators in the United States, Italy and Spain. The prospective study material was composed of cDNA or gDNA derived from T cells, B-cell-depleted T cells, or PBMCs. Subjects who had been exposed to COVID-19, were actively infected with it, or had recovered from it provided the deeply sampled blood TCRbeta repertoires that made up the dataset. A freely available public database, intended as a resource for researchers studying the immune response to SARS-CoV-2, is where the repertoires were released. The samples were drawn from the first 160 participants of the ongoing ImmuneRACE study and from some 1,300 subjects provided by 6 global collaborators. Nearly every sample came with metadata listing a de-identified subject ID, COVID-19 status, age in years and sex. HLA class I and class II types, where available, came from metadata supplied by the sample provider rather than from assay-based typing. The investigation overall reported the following: Clinical and demographic metadata were provided uncurated, with the amount varying by source and participant.

TCRbeta CDR3 regions were amplified from genomic DNA by means of the immunoSEQ Assay, a bias-controlled multiplex PCR. The published analysis was carried out like this. The number of nucleated cells in each sample was estimated by amplification of reference gene primers within the assay. To quantify the absolute abundance of each unique TCRbeta CDR3 rearrangement, sequence reads were collapsed and filtered. For each sample, productive Simpson clonality was calculated as the square root of Simpson's diversity index over productive rearrangements. This is the immuneACCESS table as TCRdb keeps it, with only in-frame sequences that have V and J called. A part of the clones is gone; compared with another copy, unresolved V genes explain less than half, and the rest is unexplained. D and trimming come from the DNA, and the V and J calls and clone size come from that table. Present in this sample are approximately 270,000 clones, over 75% of which were seen just once. Clones ranked in the top ten supply 1.5% to 2% of the sample.

About this clone itself: Which antigen it targets is not known. No much larger clonotype is one base removed from it; base qualities were not supplied.

In the prospective study, participants were roughly 18 to 89 years old, resided in about two dozen geographic areas of the United States, and were enrolled through a virtual design. Cohort assignment in the prospective study relied on participant-reported clinical history from a screening survey and a study questionnaire. Recovered participants in ImmuneRACE Cohort 3 were defined by two consecutive negative NP/OP PCR tests, clearance by a healthcare professional, or resolution of symptoms. In the prospective study, whole blood, serum and a nasopharyngeal or oropharyngeal swab were collected from each participant by mobile phlebotomists. Prospective study participants could optionally give additional blood draws and questionnaires over a roughly 2-month period. Prospective study blood samples were shipped either frozen or at room temperature before DNA extraction. Sequencing was done on a sample of PBMCs or T cells enriched from blood (not recorded which). The sequence came from a woman in her forties or fifties who had recovered from COVID-19.

The DNA reads as follows: TGTGCCAGCGGAGACAGGGGGACCTACGAGCAGTACTTC. Its protein product is CASGDRGTYEQYF. The rearrangement combines TRBV21-1 with TRBJ2-7; the DNA was not compared with TRBD1, the D call given in the table. TRBV21-1 is designated a pseudogene. The CDR3 starts with the cysteine, ends with the phenylalanine, and has 13 residues. The DNA shown is the 39-base CDR3, in frame from base 1.